This TCR beta chain stems from a study of T cell changes during pregnancy in multiple sclerosis. Assay used: immunoSEQ multiplex PCR; TCRdb lists only in-frame clones, some missing. The sample consists of 50,000 or so clones, approximately 93% of them appearing once. CDR3 length: 16 residues. V gave up 5 bases and J gave up 3 bases; unmatched junction bases: 6. Germline CDR1 reads MNHNY; CDR2 reads SVGAGI (reference sequence). This specimen consisted of CD4+ T cells from peripheral blood mononuclear cells, obtained in the third trimester of pregnancy. J is TRBJ2-6 and V is TRBV6-6; TRBD1 agrees at 8 bases. The clonotype originates from a female donor with multiple sclerosis, enrolled in a pregnancy study. CDR3 protein: CASSPQGAYGANVLTF. CDR3 nucleotides: TGTGCCAGCAGTCCTCAGGGGGCGTATGGGGCCAACGTCCTGACTTTC.